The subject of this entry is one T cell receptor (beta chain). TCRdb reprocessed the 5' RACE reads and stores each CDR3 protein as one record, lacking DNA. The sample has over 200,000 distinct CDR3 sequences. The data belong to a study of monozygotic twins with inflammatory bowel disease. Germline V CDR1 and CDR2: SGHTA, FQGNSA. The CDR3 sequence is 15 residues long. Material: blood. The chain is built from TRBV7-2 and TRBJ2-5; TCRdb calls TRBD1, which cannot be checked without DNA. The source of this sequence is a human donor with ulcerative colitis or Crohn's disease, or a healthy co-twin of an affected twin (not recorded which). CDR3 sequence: CASSSVGGGAETQYF.